A selection of T cell receptor beta chains follows, all from one sample in a study of T cells in narcolepsy. Clones were read by immunoSEQ multiplex PCR, and TCRdb kept only the in-frame ones, dropping some. The sample records some 15,000 clones, 65% to 90% being singletons. Sequenced material: memory (CD45RA-) CD4+ T cells from blood. These receptors originate from a human donor in good health. Both conserved end residues are part of each CDR3. A D gene is named only where the DNA matches it firmly. Expanded clones get a size class; other rows say once, few or many, or leave the size out.

V gene	J gene	D gene	clone size	CDR3 protein	CDR3 DNA
TRBV6-5	TRBJ2-3	.	.	CASSSPLLVEGDTQYF	TGTGCCAGCAGTTCCCCTTTGCTAGTCGAAGGGGATACGCAGTATTTT
TRBV7-6	TRBJ1-4	.	.	CASSLGVLGNEKLFF	TGTGCCAGCAGCTTAGGGGTTCTGGGTAATGAAAAACTGTTTTTT
TRBV30	TRBJ1-1	.	once	CAWTKTLTEAFF	TGTGCCTGGACTAAAACCCTCACTGAAGCTTTCTTT
TRBV19	TRBJ1-1	.	.	CASSIYPAEAFF	TGTGCCAGTAGTATTTATCCCGCTGAAGCTTTCTTT
TRBV10-3	TRBJ1-2	TRBD1	.	CATGGANYGYTF	TGTGCCACAGGGGGCGCGAACTATGGCTACACCTTC
TRBV5-1	TRBJ2-1	.	once	CASSLVEVGLNEQFF	TGCGCCAGCAGCTTGGTAGAGGTCGGTTTGAATGAGCAGTTCTTC
TRBV5-1	TRBJ2-2	TRBD2	.	CATRPGTSGAGELFF	TGCGCCACCCGGCCGGGGACTAGCGGGGCCGGGGAGCTGTTTTTT
TRBV6-1	TRBJ2-1	TRBD1	.	CASSLQGGRNEQFF	TGTGCCAGCAGTTTACAAGGGGGCCGGAATGAGCAGTTCTTC
TRBV30	TRBJ2-1	.	.	CAWTPQGRVYNEQFF	TGTGCCTGGACCCCCCAGGGGAGGGTCTACAATGAGCAGTTCTTC
TRBV7-2	TRBJ2-3	TRBD1	.	CASSRQGSRRTDTQYF	TGTGCCAGCAGTCGACAGGGGAGCAGACGCACAGATACGCAGTATTTT
TRBV6-1	TRBJ1-6	TRBD1	.	CASRGTGWDNSPLHF	TGTGCCAGCAGGGGGACAGGGTGGGATAATTCACCCCTCCACTTT
TRBV5-1	TRBJ1-2	.	.	CASSSGQRGCTF	TGCGCCAGCAGCTCAGGACAGAGGGGCTGCACCTTC
TRBV6-1	TRBJ2-7	TRBD1	.	CASSESRGTGSYEQYF	TGTGCCAGCAGTGAATCGAGGGGGACAGGCTCCTACGAGCAGTACTTC
TRBV6-6	TRBJ1-6	.	.	CASSYPGAVNSPLHF	TGTGCCAGCAGTTACCCCGGGGCCGTGAATTCACCCCTCCACTTT
TRBV5-4	TRBJ2-1	TRBD1	.	CASSLELQGAHEQFF	TGTGCCAGCAGCTTGGAACTCCAGGGGGCGCATGAGCAGTTCTTC
TRBV12-5	TRBJ1-2	.	.	CASGLQNYGYTF	TGTGCTAGTGGGCTACAGAACTATGGCTACACCTTC
TRBV5-1	TRBJ2-1	.	.	CASSLDRDSHEQFF	TGCGCCAGCAGCTTGGACCGGGATTCGCATGAGCAGTTCTTC